This T cell receptor beta chain derives from a study of shared clonotypes between healthy human individuals. Measured with immunoSEQ multiplex PCR; TCRdb has only the in-frame clones, and not every one. Of fewer than 850,000 clones listed, roughly 70% are singletons. In the CD4+ fraction, cells were divided into CD45RA+ naive and CD45RA-negative memory subsets. The CDR3 contains 16 residues. V was pared by 5 bases and J by 0 bases, with 14 bases between. CDR1 and CDR2 (germline): MDHEN, SYDVKM. This clone was counted only a few times. This clonotype was sampled from a woman in her 30s in good health. The sequenced sample consisted of memory CD4+ T cells sorted from blood. Subset noted: CD45RA-negative fraction. The chain joins TRBV28 to TRBJ2-4; TRBD1 or TRBD2 may be the D gene (5 bases each). CDR3 sequence: CASSTRQYLAKNIQYF. In DNA, the CDR3 is TGTGCCAGCAGTACTAGACAGTATCTAGCCAAAAACATTCAGTACTTC. The whole variable domain, remainder taken from reference TRBV28 and TRBJ2-4, is DVKVTQSSRYLVKRTGEKVFLECVQDMDHENMFWYRQDPGLGLRLIYFSYDVKMKEKGDIPEGYSVSREKKERFSLILESASTNQTSMYLCASSTRQYLAKNIQYFGAGTRLSVL.